These T cell receptor beta chains were read from a single sample in a study of early T cells in non-severe SARS-CoV-2 infection. MiXCR, applied by TCRdb to the 5' RACE reads, yields one record per CDR3 protein. The sample lists 35,000 to 50,000 distinct CDR3 sequences, under 30% occurring once. The input for sequencing was whole blood, taken at baseline. These receptors were collected from an adult who was a healthcare worker with PCR-confirmed SARS-CoV-2 infection or an uninfected control (not recorded which). The CDR3 runs from the conserved cysteine through the conserved F or W. D genes are given only for firm matches. Some rows mark clone size as missing; the rest say once, few, many or name a class of expanded clone.

cdr3_length: 15
d_call: TRBD1
clone_size: few
v_call: TRBV9
j_call: TRBJ2-7
cdr3_aa: CASRPGQGESGEQYF
cdr3_nt: TGTGCCAGCAGACCCGGACAGGGCGAGTCGGGCGAGCAGTACTTC

cdr3_length: 14
d_call: TRBD1
clone_size: few
v_call: TRBV12-3/TRBV12-4
j_call: TRBJ2-3
cdr3_aa: CASSEGAMTDTQYF
cdr3_nt: TGTGCCAGCAGTGAGGGGGCGATGACAGATACGCAGTATTTT

cdr3_length: 14
d_call: NA
clone_size: NA
v_call: TRBV7-2
j_call: TRBJ1-6
cdr3_aa: CASSPGQPNSPLHF
cdr3_nt: TGTGCCAGCAGCCCCGGACAGCCGAATTCACCCCTCCACTTT

cdr3_length: 14
d_call: NA
clone_size: few
v_call: TRBV18
j_call: TRBJ1-2
cdr3_aa: CASSSQGSNYGYTF
cdr3_nt: TGTGCCAGCTCATCACAGGGATCTAACTATGGCTACACCTTC

cdr3_length: 11
d_call: NA
clone_size: few
v_call: TRBV20-1
j_call: TRBJ2-3
cdr3_aa: CSASGEDTQYF
cdr3_nt: TGCAGTGCTAGCGGGGAAGATACGCAGTATTTT

cdr3_length: 14
d_call: NA
clone_size: NA
v_call: TRBV20-1
j_call: TRBJ2-5
cdr3_aa: CSAKEGGDQETQYF
cdr3_nt: TGCAGTGCCAAGGAAGGCGGGGACCAAGAGACCCAGTACTTC

cdr3_length: 16
d_call: NA
clone_size: NA
v_call: TRBV4-3
j_call: TRBJ2-7
cdr3_aa: CASSQDGGGGLYEQYF
cdr3_nt: TGCGCCAGCAGCCAAGATGGTGGCGGGGGCCTCTACGAGCAGTACTTC

cdr3_length: 16
d_call: NA
clone_size: few
v_call: TRBV7-2
j_call: TRBJ2-2
cdr3_aa: CASSPRGKLLTGELFF
cdr3_nt: TGTGCCAGCAGCCCAAGGGGAAAACTTCTCACCGGGGAGCTGTTTTTT

cdr3_length: 15
d_call: NA
clone_size: NA
v_call: TRBV2
j_call: TRBJ2-2
cdr3_aa: CASSIRQQGTGELFF
cdr3_nt: TGTGCCAGCAGCATTCGACAGCAAGGGACCGGGGAGCTGTTTTTT

cdr3_length: 13
d_call: NA
clone_size: NA
v_call: TRBV9
j_call: TRBJ1-1
cdr3_aa: CASSVKQESAAFF
cdr3_nt: TGTGCCAGCAGCGTAAAGCAAGAGTCCGCAGCTTTCTTT

cdr3_length: 16
d_call: NA
clone_size: NA
v_call: TRBV9
j_call: TRBJ1-2
cdr3_aa: CASSEWRGSANYGYTF
cdr3_nt: TGTGCCAGCAGCGAGTGGAGGGGATCCGCTAACTATGGCTACACCTTC

cdr3_length: 15
d_call: NA
clone_size: few
v_call: TRBV3-1
j_call: TRBJ2-1
cdr3_aa: CASSQDVYRSGEQFF
cdr3_nt: TGTGCCAGCAGCCAAGATGTATATCGAAGCGGGGAGCAGTTCTTC